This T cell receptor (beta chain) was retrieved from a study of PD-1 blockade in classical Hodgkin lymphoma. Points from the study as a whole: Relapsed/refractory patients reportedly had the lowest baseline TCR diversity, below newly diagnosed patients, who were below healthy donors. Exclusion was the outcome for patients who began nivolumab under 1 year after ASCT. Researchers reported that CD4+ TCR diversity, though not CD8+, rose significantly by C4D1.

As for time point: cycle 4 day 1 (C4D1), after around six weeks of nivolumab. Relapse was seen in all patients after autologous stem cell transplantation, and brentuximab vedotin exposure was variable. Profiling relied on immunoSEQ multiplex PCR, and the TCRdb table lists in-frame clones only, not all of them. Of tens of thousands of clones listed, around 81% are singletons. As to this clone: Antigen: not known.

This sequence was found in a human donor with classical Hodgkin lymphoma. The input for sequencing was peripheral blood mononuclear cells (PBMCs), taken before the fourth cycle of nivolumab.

The CDR3 nucleotides are TGTGCCAGTAAATCAGGGGAGAGCAATCAGCCCCAGCATTTT. This codes for CASKSGESNQPQHF. This sequence joins TRBV19 and TRBJ1-5; D is perhaps TRBD1 (6 bases). V was trimmed by 7 bases and J by 1 base, leaving 11 bases between them. Germline CDR1 reads LNHDA; CDR2 reads SQIVND (reference sequence). CDR3 length: 14 residues.